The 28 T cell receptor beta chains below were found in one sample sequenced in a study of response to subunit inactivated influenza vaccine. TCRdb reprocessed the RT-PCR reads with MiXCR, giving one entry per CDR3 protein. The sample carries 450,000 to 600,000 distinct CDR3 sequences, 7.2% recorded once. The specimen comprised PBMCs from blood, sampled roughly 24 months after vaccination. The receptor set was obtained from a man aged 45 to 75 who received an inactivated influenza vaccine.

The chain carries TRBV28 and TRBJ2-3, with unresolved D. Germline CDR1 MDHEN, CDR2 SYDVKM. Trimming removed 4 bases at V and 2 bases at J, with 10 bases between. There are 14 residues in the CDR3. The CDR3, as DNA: TGTGCCAGCAGTTCGATCCTGATCACAGATACGCAGTATTTT. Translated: CASSSILITDTQYF.

CDR3 DNA: TGTGCCAGCAGTTTGGTAGGAGGGCTGGAGACCCAGTACTTC. Translating it yields CASSLVGGLETQYF. This chain connects TRBV12-3 or TRBV12-4 to TRBJ2-5, with D tentatively TRBD2 (6 bases). The CDR3 runs to 14 residues. The germline V and J ends were trimmed by 3 bases and 5 bases, with 13 bases remaining between them.

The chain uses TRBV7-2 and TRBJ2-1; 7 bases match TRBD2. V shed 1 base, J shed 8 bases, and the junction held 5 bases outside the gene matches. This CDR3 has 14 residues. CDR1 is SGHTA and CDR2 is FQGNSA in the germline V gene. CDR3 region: CASSLVGGYDEQFF. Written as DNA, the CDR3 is TGTGCCAGCAGCTTAGTGGGGGGGTACGATGAGCAGTTCTTC. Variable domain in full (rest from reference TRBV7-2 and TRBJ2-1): GAGVSQSPSNKVTEKGKDVELRCDPISGHTALYWYRQSLGQGLEFLIYFQGNSAPDKSGLPSDRFSAERTGGSVSTLTIQRTQQEDSAVYLCASSLVGGYDEQFFGPGTRLTVL.

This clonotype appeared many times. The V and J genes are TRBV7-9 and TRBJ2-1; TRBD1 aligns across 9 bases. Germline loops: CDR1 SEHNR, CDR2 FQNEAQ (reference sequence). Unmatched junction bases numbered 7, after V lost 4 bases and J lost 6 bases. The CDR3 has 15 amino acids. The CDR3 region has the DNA TGTGCCAGCAGCTCGACAGGGGGAGACTTCAATGAGCAGTTCTTC. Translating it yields CASSSTGGDFNEQFF.

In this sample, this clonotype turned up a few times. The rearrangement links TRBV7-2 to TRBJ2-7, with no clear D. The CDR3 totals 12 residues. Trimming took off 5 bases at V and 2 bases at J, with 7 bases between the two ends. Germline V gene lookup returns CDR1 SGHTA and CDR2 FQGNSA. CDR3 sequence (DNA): TGTGCCAGCAGCAAACTGACCTACGAGCAGTACTTC. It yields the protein CASSKLTYEQYF.

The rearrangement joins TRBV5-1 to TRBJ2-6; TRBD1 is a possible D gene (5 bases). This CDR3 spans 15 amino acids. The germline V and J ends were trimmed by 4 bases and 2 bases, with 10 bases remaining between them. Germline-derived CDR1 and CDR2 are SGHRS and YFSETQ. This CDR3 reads CASSVGHAGANVLTF. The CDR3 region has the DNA TGCGCCAGCAGCGTAGGACATGCTGGGGCCAACGTCCTGACTTTC. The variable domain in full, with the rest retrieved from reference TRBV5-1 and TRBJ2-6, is KAGVTQTPRYLIKTRGQQVTLSCSPISGHRSVSWYQQTPGQGLQFLFEYFSETQRNKGNFPGRFSGRQFSNSRSEMNVSTLELGDSALYLCASSVGHAGANVLTFGAGSRLTVL.

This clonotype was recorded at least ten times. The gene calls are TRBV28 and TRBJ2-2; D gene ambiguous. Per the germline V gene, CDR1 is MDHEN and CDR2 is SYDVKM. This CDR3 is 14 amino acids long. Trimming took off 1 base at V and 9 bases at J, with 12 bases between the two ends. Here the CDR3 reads CASSLFEDPRELFF. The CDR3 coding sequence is TGTGCCAGCAGTTTATTCGAGGACCCCCGGGAGCTGTTTTTT.

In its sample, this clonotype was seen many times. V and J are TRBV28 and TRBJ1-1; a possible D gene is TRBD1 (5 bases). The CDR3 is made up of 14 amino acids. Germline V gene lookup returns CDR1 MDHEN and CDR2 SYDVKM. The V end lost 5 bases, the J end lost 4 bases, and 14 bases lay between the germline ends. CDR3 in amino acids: CASSTIGGRTEAFF. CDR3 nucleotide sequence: TGTGCCAGCAGTACGATCGGGGGTCGCACTGAAGCTTTCTTT.

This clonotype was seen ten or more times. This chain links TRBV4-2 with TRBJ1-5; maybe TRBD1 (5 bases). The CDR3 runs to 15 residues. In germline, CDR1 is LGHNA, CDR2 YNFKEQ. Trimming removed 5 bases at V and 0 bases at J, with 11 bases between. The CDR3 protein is CASSSGHHSNQPQHF. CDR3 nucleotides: TGTGCCAGCAGCAGCGGACATCATAGCAATCAGCCCCAGCATTTT.

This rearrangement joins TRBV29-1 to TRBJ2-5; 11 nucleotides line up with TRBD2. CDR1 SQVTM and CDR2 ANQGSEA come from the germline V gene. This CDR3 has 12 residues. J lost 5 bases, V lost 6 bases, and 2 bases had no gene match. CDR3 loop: CSVASGGETQYF. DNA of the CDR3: TGCAGCGTCGCTAGCGGGGGGGAGACCCAGTACTTC.

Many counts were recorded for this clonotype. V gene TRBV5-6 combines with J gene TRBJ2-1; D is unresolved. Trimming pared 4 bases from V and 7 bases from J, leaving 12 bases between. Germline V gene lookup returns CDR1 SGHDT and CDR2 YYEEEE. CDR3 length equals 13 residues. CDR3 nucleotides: TGTGCCAGCAGCCGCACTTGGGGAAATGAGCAGTTCTTC. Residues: CASSRTWGNEQFF.

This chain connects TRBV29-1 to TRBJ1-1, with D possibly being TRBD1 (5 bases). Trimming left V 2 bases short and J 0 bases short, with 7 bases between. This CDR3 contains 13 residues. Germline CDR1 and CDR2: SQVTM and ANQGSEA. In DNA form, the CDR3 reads TGCAGCGTTGAATACAGGCTGAACACTGAAGCTTTCTTT. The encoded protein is CSVEYRLNTEAFF.

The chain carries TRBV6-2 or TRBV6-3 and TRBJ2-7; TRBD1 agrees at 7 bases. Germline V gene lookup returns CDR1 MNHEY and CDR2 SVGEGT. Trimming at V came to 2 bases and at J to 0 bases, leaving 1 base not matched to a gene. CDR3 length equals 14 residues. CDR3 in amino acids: CASSYDRVSYEQYF. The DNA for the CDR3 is TGTGCCAGCAGTTACGACAGGGTCTCCTACGAGCAGTACTTC.

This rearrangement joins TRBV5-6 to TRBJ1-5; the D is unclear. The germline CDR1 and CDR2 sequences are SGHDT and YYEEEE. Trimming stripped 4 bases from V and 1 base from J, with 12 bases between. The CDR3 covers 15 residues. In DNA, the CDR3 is TGTGCCAGCAGCAGACTGGAGGGCAGCAATCAGCCCCAGCATTTT. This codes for CASSRLEGSNQPQHF. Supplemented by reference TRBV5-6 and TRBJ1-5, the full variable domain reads DAGVTQSPTHLIKTRGQQVTLRCSPKSGHDTVSWYQQALGQGPQFIFQYYEEEERQRGNFPDRFSGHQFPNYSSELNVNALLLGDSALYLCASSRLEGSNQPQHFGDGTRLSIL.

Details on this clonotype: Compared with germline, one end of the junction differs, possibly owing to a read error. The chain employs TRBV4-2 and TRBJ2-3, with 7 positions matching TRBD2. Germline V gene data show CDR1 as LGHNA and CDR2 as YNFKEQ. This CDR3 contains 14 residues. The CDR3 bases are TGTGCCAGCGGCCAGCGGGGTAGCACAGATACGCAGTATTTT. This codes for CASGQRGSTDTQYF.

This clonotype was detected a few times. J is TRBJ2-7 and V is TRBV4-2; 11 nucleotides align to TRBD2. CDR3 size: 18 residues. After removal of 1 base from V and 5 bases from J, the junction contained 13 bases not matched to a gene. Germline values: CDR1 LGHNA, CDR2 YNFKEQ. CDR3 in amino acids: CASSQGGLAGGRDHEQYF. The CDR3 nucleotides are TGTGCCAGCAGCCAAGGTGGGCTAGCGGGAGGCCGGGACCACGAGCAGTACTTC.

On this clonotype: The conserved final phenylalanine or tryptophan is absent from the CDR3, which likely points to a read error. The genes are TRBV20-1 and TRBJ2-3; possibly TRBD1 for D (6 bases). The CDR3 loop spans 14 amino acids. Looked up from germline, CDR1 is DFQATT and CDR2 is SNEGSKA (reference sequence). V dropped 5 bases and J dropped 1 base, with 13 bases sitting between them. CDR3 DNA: TGCAGTGCTCCCCATGGGGGCGGCACAGATACGCAGTATTCT. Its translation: CSAPHGGGTDTQYS.

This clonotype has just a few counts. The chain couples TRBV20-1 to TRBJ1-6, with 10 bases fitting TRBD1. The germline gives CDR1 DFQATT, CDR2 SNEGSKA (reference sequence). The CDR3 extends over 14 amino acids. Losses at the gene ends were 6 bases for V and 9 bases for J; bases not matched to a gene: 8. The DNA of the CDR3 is TGCAGTGCGAGCCGGGACAGGGGATTTTCACCCCTCCACTTT. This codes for CSASRDRGFSPLHF.

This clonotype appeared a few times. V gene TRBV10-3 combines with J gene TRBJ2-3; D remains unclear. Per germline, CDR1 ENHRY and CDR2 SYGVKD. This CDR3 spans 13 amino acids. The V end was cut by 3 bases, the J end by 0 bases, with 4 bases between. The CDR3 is CAISDTSTDTQYF. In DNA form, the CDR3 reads TGTGCCATCAGTGATACGAGCACAGATACGCAGTATTTT.

The DNA of the CDR3 is TGTGCCAGCAGTGAGGCTGGCTCGAACACCGGGGAGCTGTTTTTT. Translating it yields CASSEAGSNTGELFF. The chain uses TRBV2 and TRBJ2-2; D call uncertain. This CDR3 is 15 amino acids long. CDR1 SNHLY and CDR2 FYNNEI come from the germline V gene. V was cut by 3 bases and J by 0 bases, with 8 bases left in between.

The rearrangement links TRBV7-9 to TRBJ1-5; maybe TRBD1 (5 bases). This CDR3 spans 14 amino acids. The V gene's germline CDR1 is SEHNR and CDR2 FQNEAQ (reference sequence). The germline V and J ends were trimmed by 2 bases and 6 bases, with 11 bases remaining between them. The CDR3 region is CASSLSTGTQPQHF. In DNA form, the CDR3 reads TGTGCCAGCAGCTTATCGACGGGGACTCAGCCCCAGCATTTT.

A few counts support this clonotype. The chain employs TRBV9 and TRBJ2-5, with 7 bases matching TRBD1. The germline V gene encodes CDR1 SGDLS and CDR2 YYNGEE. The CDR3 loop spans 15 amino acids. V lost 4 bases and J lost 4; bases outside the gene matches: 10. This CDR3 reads CASSTLGTDLETQYF. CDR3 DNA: TGTGCCAGCAGCACCCTTGGGACAGATTTAGAGACCCAGTACTTC.

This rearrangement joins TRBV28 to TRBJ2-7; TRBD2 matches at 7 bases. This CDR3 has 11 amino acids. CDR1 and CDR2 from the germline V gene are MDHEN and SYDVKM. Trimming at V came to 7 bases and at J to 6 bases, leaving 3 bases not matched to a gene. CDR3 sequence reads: CASTSGGEQYF. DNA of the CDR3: TGTGCCAGCACCTCGGGGGGCGAGCAGTACTTC. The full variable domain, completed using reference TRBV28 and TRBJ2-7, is DVKVTQSSRYLVKRTGEKVFLECVQDMDHENMFWYRQDPGLGLRLIYFSYDVKMKEKGDIPEGYSVSREKKERFSLILESASTNQTSMYLCASTSGGEQYFGPGTRLTVT.

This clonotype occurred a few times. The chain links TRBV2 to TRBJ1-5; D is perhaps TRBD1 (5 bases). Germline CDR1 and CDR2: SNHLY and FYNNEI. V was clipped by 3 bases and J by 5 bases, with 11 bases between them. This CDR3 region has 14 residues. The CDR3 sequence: CASSEQGWDQPQHF. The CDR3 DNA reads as TGTGCCAGCAGTGAGCAGGGATGGGATCAGCCCCAGCATTTT.

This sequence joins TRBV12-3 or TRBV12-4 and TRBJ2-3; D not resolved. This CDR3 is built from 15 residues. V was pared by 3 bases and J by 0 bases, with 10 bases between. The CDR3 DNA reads TGTGCCAGCAGTTTGTATACGGCTAGCACAGATACGCAGTATTTT. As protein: CASSLYTASTDTQYF.

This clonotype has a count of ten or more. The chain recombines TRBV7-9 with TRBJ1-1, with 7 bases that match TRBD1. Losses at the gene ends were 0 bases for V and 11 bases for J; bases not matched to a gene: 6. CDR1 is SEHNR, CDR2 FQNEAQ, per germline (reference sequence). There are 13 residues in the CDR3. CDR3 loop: CASSLAAQGTAFF. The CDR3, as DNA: TGTGCCAGCAGCTTAGCGGCACAGGGGACGGCTTTCTTT.

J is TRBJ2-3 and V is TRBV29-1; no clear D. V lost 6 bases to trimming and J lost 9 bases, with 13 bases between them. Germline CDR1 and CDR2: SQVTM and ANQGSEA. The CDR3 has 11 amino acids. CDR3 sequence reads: CSVLSPETQYF. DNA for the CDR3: TGCAGCGTCTTATCCCCGGAGACGCAGTATTTT.

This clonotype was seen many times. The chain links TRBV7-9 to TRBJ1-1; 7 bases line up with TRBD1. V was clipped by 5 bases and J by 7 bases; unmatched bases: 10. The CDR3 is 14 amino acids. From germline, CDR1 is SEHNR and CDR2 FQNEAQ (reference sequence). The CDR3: CASSRYDRDGEAFF. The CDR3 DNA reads TGTGCCAGCAGCCGTTACGACAGGGATGGTGAAGCTTTCTTT.